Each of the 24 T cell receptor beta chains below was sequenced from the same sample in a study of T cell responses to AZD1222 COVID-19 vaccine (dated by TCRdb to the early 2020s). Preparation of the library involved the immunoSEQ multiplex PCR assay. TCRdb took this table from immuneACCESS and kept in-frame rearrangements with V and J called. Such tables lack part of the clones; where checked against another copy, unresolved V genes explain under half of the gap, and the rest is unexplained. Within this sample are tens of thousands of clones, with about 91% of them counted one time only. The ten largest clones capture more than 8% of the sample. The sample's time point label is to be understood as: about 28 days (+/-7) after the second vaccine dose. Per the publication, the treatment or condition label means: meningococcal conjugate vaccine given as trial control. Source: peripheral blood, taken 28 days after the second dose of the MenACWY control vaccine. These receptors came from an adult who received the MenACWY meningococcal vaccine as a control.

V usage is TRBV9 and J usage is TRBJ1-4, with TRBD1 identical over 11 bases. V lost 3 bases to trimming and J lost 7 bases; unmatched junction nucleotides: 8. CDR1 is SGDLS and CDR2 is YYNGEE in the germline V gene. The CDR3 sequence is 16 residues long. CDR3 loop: CASSERTGGGSEKLFF. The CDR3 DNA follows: TGTGCCAGCAGCGAACGGACAGGGGGCGGCAGTGAAAAACTGTTTTTT. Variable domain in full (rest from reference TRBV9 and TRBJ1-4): DSGVTQTPKHLITATGQRVTLRCSPRSGDLSVYWYQQSLDQGLQFLIQYYNGEERAKGNILERFSAQQFPDLHSELNLSSLELGDSALYFCASSERTGGGSEKLFFGSGTQLSVL.

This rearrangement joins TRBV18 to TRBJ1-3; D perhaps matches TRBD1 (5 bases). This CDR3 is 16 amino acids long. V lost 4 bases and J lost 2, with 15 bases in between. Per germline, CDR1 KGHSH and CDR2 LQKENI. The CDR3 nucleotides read TGTGCCAGCTCACTACCTCCCGGGACCCCTGGAAACACCATATATTTT. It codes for CASSLPPGTPGNTIYF.

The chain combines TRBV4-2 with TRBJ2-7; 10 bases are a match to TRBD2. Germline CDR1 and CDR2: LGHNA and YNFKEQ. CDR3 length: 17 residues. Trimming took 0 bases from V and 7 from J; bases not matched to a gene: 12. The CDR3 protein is CASSQEGASGGAEEQYF. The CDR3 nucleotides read TGTGCCAGCAGCCAAGAGGGGGCGAGCGGGGGGGCGGAGGAGCAGTACTTC.

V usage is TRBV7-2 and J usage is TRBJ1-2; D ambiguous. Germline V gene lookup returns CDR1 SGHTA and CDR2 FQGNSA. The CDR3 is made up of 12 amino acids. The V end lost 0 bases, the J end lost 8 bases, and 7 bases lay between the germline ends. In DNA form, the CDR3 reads TGTGCCAGCAGCTTAGCAAAATCCGGCTACACCTTC. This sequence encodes CASSLAKSGYTF.

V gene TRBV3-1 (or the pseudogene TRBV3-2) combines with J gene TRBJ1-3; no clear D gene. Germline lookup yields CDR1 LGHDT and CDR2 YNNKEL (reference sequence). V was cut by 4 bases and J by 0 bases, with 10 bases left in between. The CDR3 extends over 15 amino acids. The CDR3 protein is CASSLGRYSGNTIYF. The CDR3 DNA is TGTGCCAGCAGCCTTGGACGTTACTCTGGAAACACCATATATTTT.

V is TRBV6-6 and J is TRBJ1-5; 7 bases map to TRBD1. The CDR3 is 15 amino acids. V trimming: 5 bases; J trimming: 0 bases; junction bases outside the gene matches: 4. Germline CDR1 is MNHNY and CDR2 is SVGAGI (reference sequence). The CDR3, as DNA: TGTGCCAGCAGTCCGACAGGGCCTAGCAATCAGCCCCAGCATTTT. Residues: CASSPTGPSNQPQHF.

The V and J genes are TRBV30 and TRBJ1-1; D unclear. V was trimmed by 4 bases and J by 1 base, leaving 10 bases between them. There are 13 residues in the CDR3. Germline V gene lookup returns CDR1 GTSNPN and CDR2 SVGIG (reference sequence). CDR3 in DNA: TGTGCCTGGAAGCTCCAGGAGAACACTGAAGCTTTCTTT. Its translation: CAWKLQENTEAFF. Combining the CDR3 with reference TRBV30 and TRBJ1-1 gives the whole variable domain SQTIHQWPATLVQPVGSPLSLECTVEGTSNPNLYWYRQAAGRGLQLLFYSVGIGQISSEVPQNLSASRPQDRQFILSSKKLLLSDSGFYLCAWKLQENTEAFFGQGTRLTVV.

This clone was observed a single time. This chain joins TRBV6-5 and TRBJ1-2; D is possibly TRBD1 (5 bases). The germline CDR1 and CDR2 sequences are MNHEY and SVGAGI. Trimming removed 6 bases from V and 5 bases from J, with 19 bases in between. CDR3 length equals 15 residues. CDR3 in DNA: TGTGCCAGCAGACCCTTAACGGGGGGTCTATATGGCTACACCTTC. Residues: CASRPLTGGLYGYTF.

The CDR3 loop reads CASSQGVVADTQYF. Written as DNA, the CDR3 is TGTGCCAGCAGCCAAGGGGTAGTGGCAGATACGCAGTATTTT. V gene TRBV3-1 (or the pseudogene TRBV3-2) combines with J gene TRBJ2-3; D gene uncertain. The CDR3 runs to 14 residues. Between the trimmed V and J ends, which lost 1 base and 4 bases, there was a span of 9 bases. Germline-derived CDR1 and CDR2 are LGHDT and YNNKEL (reference sequence).

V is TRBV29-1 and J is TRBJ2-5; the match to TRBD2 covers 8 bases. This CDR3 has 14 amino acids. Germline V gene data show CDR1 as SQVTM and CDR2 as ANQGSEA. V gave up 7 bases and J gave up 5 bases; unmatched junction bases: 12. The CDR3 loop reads CSAPFGGARETQYF. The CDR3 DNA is TGCAGCGCCCCTTTCGGGGGGGCCCGGGAGACCCAGTACTTC.

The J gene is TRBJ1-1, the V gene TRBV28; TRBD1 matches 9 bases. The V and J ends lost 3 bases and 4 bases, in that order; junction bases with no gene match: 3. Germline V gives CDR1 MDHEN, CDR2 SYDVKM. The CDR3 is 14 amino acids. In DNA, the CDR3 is TGTGCCAGCAGTTTGGGACAGGGAGGCACTGAAGCTTTCTTT. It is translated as CASSLGQGGTEAFF.

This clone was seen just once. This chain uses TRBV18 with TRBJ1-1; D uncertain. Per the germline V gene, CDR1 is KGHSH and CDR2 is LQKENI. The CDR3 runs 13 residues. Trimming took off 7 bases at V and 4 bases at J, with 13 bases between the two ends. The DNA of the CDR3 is TGTGCCAGCTTACGGGAGGAGAGCACTGAAGCTTTCTTT. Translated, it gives CASLREESTEAFF.

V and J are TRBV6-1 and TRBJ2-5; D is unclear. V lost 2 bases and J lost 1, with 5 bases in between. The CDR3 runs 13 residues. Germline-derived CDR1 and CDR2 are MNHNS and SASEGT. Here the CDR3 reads CASSERRQETQYF. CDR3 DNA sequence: TGTGCCAGCAGTGAACGGCGCCAAGAGACCCAGTACTTC.

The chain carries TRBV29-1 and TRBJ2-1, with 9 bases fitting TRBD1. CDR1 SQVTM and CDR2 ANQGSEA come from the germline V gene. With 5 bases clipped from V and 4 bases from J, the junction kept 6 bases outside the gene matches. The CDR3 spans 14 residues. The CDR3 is CSVKTGGGYNEQFF. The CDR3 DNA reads TGCAGCGTTAAAACAGGGGGCGGATACAATGAGCAGTTCTTC.

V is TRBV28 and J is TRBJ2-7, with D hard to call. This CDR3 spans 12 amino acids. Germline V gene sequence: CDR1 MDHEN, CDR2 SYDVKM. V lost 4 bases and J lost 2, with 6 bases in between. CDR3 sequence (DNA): TGTGCCAGCAGTTCCTCCGCCTACGAGCAGTACTTC. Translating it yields CASSSSAYEQYF.

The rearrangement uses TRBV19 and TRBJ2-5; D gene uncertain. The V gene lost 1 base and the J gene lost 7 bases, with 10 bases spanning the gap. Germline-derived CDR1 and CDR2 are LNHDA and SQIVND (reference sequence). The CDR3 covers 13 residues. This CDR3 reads CASSIGSLGTQYF. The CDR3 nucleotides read TGTGCCAGTAGTATAGGCAGCCTAGGGACCCAGTACTTC.

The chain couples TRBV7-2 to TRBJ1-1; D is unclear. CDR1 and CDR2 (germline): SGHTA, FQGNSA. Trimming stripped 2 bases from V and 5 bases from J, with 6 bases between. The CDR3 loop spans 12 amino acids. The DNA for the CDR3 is TGTGCCAGCAGCTTACTGGGGACTGAAGCTTTCTTT. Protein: CASSLLGTEAFF.

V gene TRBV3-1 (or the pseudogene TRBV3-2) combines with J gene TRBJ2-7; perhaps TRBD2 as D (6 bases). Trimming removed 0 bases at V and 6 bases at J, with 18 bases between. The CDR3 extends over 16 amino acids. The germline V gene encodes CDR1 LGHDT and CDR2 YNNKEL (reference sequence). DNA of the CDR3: TGTGCCAGCAGCCAAGACGTGTCCACCCTGCGGGGCGAGCAGTACTTC. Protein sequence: CASSQDVSTLRGEQYF.

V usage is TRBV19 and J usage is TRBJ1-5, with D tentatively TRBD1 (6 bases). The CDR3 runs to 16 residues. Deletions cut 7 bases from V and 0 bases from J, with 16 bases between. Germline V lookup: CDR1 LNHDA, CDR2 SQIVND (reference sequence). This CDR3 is CASNTGTSNSNQPQHF. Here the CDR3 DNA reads TGTGCCAGTAATACCGGGACATCGAATAGCAATCAGCCCCAGCATTTT.

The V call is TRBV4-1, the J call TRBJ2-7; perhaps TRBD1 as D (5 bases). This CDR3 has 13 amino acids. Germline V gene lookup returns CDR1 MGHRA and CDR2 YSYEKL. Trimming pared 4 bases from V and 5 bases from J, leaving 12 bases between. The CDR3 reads CASSPLQGDEQYF. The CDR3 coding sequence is TGCGCCAGCAGCCCGTTGCAGGGCGACGAGCAGTACTTC.

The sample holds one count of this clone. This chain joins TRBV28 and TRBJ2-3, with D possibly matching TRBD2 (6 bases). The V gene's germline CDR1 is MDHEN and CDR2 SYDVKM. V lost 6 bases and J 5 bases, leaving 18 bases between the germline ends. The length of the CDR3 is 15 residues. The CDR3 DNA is TGTGCCAGCAGCAAACCGGGGGTAAGAGGAGATACGCAGTATTTT. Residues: CASSKPGVRGDTQYF.

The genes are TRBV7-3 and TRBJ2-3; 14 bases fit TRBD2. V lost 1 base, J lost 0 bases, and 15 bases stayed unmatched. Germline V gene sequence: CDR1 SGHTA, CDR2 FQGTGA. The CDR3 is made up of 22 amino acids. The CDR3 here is CASSLSPRLAGGHSPSTDTQYF. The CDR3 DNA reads TGTGCCAGCAGCTTAAGCCCGAGACTAGCGGGGGGGCACTCTCCTAGCACAGATACGCAGTATTTT.

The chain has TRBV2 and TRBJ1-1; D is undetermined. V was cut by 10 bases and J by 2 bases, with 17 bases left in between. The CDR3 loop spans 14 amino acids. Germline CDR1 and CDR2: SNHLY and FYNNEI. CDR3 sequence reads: CATRPVLTNTEAFF. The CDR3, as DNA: TGTGCCACCCGGCCCGTCCTTACCAACACTGAAGCTTTCTTT.

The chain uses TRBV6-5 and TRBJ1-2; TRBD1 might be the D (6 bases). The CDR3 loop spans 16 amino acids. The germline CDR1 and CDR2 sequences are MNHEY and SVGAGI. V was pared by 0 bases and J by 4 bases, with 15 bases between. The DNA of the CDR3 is TGTGCCAGCAGTTACTCCTTTACGGACAGCCCCTATGGCTACACCTTC. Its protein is CASSYSFTDSPYGYTF.